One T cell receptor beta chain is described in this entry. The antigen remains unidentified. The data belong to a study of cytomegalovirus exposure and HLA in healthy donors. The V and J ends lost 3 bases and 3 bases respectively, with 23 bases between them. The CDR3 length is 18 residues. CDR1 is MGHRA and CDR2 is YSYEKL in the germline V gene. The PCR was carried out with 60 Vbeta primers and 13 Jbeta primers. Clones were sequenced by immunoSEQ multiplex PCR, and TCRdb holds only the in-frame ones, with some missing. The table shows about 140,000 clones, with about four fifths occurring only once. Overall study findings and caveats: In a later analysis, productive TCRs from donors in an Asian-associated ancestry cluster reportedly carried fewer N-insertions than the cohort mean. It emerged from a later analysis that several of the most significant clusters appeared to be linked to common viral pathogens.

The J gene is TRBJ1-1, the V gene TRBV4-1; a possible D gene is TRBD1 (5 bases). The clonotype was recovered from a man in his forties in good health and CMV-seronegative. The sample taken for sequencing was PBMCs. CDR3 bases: TGCGCCAGCAGCCACAAAAAAGTACCCCAGGGCGGGGACACTGAAGCTTTCTTT. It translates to CASSHKKVPQGGDTEAFF.